This T cell receptor beta chain was recovered during a study of beta chain features in type 1 diabetes. General study findings and limits: Any HLA effect on TCRB rearrangement was left unresolved by small sub-analyses.

Every bit of the isolated RNA underwent reverse transcription, so sequencing read expressed TCRB transcripts. The method was immunoSEQ multiplex PCR; TCRdb's version includes in-frame clones alone and lacks a portion of them. Of some 360,000 clones in the sample, 15% to 20% were seen once. The V gene's germline CDR1 is SEHNR and CDR2 FQNEAQ (reference sequence). CDR3 length: 15 residues. V was cut by 10 bases and J by 2 bases, with 19 bases left in between. With regard to this clone: Its target is not known.

The chain carries TRBV7-9 and TRBJ2-3; a weak D match, TRBD2 (6 bases). The receptor's source is a woman aged 18-29 years in good health. Input material: naive CD4+ T cells from blood. For the CDR3, the DNA is TGTGCCACCGTTTCCCCACGGGAGACCACAGATACGCAGTATTTT. It codes for CATVSPRETTDTQYF. Looking up the rest from reference TRBV7-9 and TRBJ2-3 gives the full variable domain: DTGVSQNPRHKITKRGQNVTFRCDPISEHNRLYWYRQTLGQGPEFLTYFQNEAQLEKSRLLSDRFSAERPKGSFSTLEIQRTEQGDSAMYLCATVSPRETTDTQYFGPGTRLTVL.